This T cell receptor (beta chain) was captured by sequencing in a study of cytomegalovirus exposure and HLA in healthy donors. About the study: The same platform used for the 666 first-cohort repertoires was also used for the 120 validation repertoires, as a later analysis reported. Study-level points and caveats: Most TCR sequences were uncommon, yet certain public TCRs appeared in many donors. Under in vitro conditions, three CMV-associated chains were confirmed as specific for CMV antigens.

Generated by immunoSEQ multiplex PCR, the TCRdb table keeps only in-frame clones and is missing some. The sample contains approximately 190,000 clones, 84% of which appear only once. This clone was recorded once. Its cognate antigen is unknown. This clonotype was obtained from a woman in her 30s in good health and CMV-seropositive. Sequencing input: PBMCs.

CDR3 nucleotides: TGTGCCAGCAGCTCGCCCGGGACAGGGGGTTTTGAGCAGTTCTTC. Translation gives CASSSPGTGGFEQFF. This sequence joins TRBV7-3 and TRBJ2-1; 11 bases fit TRBD1. This CDR3 spans 15 amino acids. With V trimmed by 4 bases and J by 9 bases, 8 bases remained unmatched. Germline V gene lookup returns CDR1 SGHTA and CDR2 FQGTGA.